This TCR beta chain was observed in a study of beta chain features in type 1 diabetes. Study-wide context: Sorted cells examined across all samples numbered 107,917,701.

Regarding the study as a whole: Within the patient group, naive, central memory and Treg TCRB repertoires appeared more similar to each other than within healthy donors. For type 1 diabetes patients, VDJ junctions showed fewer insertions and more deletions.

This clone was seen a few times. As yet, its antigen is unknown. Populations obtained by sorting all exceeded 95% purity. V shed 4 bases, J shed 4 bases, and the junction held 10 bases outside the gene matches. The germline V gene has CDR1 MGHRA and CDR2 YSYEKL. The CDR3 is 17 amino acids. As every portion of the isolated RNA was reverse transcribed, the sequencing read expressed TCRB transcripts. Sequenced by immunoSEQ multiplex PCR; TCRdb stores in-frame clones only, minus some. Here the sample spans 500,000 to 700,000 clones, roughly 15% being singletons. The chain has TRBV4-1 and TRBJ2-1; the match to TRBD1 covers 10 bases. Sequencing was done on a sample of naive CD4+ T cells from blood. The receptor comes from a man aged 18 to 29 in good health. The CDR3 DNA reads TGCGCCAGCAGCCGAGGGACAGGGGCGATTTTATACAATGAGCAGTTCTTC. This encodes CASSRGTGAILYNEQFF.